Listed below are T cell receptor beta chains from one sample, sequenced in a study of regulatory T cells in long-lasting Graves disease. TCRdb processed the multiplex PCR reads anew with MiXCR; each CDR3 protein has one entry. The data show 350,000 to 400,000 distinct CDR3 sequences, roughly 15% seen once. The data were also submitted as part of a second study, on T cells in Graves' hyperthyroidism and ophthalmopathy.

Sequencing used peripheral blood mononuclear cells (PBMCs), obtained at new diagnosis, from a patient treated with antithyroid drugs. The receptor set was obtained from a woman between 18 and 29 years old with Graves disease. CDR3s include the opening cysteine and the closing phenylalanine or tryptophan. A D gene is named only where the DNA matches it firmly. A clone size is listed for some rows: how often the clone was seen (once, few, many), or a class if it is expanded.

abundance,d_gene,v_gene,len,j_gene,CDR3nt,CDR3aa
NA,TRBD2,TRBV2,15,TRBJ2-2,TGTGCCAGCATTGGGACTAGCGGGAGTGCCGGGGAGCTGTTTTTT,CASIGTSGSAGELFF
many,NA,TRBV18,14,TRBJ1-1,TGTGCCAGCTCACCCCAGCGGGCCCTCACTGAAGCTTTCTTT,CASSPQRALTEAFF
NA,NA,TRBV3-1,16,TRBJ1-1,TGTGCCAGCAGCCAAGAGGCAGGTGCGGGGAACACTGAAGCTTTCTTT,CASSQEAGAGNTEAFF
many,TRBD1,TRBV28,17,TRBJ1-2,TGTGCCAGCAGTCGAACACCCAAAGGGGGCCCCAACTATGGCTACACCTTC,CASSRTPKGGPNYGYTF
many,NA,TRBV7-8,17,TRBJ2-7,TGTGCCAGCAGCCCCGACCGCTCCCCCCTTACTACGACCGAGCAGTACTTC,CASSPDRSPLTTTEQYF
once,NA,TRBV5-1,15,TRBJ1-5,TGCGCCAGCAGTCCCGATTCCGGGGGCAATCAGCCCCAGCATTTT,CASSPDSGGNQPQHF
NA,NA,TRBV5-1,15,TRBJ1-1,TGCGCCAGCAGCTTCGGTGGGGGTATGAACACTGAAGCTCTCTTT,CASSFGGGMNTEALF
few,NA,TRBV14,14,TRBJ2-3,TGTGCCAGCAGCCAAGATATTAGCACAGATACGCAGTATTTT,CASSQDISTDTQYF
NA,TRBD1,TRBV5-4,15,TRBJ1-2,TGTGCCAGCAGCTTGGAAAGGACAGGGGCCTATGGCTACACCTTC,CASSLERTGAYGYTF
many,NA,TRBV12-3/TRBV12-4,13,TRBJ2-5,TGTGCCAGCAACAGGGACACCCAAGAGACCCAGTACTTC,CASNRDTQETQYF
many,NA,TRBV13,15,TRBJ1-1,TGTGCCAGCAGCTTATGGAGTCGGAGGAACACTGAAGCTTTCTTT,CASSLWSRRNTEAFF
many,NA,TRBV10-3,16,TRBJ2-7,TGTGCCATCAGTGAGTCAACAGGTTCCATTTCCTACGAGCAGTACTTC,CAISESTGSISYEQYF
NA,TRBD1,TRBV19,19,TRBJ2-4,TGTGCCAGTAGGCCCAAACCCTCCAAAACCGGGACAGTTAAAAACATTCAGTACTTC,CASRPKPSKTGTVKNIQYF
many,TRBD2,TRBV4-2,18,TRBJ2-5,TGTGCCAGCAGCCAAGCGGCCCGAGCGGGGGCAAACCAAGAGACCCAGTACTTC,CASSQAARAGANQETQYF
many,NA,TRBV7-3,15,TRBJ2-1,TGTGCCAGCAGCTTAAGGCAGGGGGGGGGAGGTGAGCAGTTCTTC,CASSLRQGGGGEQFF
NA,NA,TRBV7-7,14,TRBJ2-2,TGTGCTAGCAGCCTTACCCCAGGGGCCGGGGAGCTGTTTTTT,CASSLTPGAGELFF
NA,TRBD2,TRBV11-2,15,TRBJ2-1,TGTGCCAGCAGCGACGTCACTAGCGGGAGCAATGAGCAGTTCTTC,CASSDVTSGSNEQFF
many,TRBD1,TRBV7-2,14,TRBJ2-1,TGTGCCAGCAGTTTTCGGGGACAGGGAAATGAGCAGTTCTTC,CASSFRGQGNEQFF
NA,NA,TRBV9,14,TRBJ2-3,TGTGCCAGCAGCCTTAGTCATCGCACAGATACGCAGTATTTT,CASSLSHRTDTQYF
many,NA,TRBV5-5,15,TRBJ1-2,TGCGCCAGCAGCTTGGATCGTTCCCTGGGCTATGGCTACACCTTC,CASSLDRSLGYGYTF